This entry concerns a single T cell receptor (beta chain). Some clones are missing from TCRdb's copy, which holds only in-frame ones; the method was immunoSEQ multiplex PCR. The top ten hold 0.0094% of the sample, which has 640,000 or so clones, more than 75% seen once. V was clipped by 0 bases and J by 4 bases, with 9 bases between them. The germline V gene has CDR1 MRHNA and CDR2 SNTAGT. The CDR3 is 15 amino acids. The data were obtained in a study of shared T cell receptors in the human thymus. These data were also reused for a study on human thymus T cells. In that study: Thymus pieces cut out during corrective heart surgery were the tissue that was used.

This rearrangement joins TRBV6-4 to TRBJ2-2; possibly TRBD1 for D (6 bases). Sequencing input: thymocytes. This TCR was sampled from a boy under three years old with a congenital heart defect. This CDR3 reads CASSDSEQGTGELFF. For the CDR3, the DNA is TGTGCCAGCAGTGACTCCGAACAGGGCACCGGGGAGCTGTTTTTT.